These 22 T cell receptor beta chains share one sample of origin, sequenced in a study of beta chain features in type 1 diabetes. No antigen has been identified for these receptors. Whole-study results and caveats: Among all four CD4+ subsets, Type 1 diabetes patients had TCRB CDR3s that were moderately but significantly shorter.

Expressed TCRB transcripts got sequenced, as all isolated RNA was reverse transcribed. Produced via immunoSEQ multiplex PCR; TCRdb's table is partial and in-frame only. The sample has about 650,000 clones, under 15% seen once. The sequenced sample was naive CD4+ T cells from blood. The receptor set was obtained from a young man with type 1 diabetes.

This chain links TRBV6-5 with TRBJ2-5; D is undetermined. V was clipped by 3 bases and J by 5 bases, with 19 bases between them. CDR1 and CDR2 (germline): MNHEY, SVGAGI. The length of the CDR3 is 16 residues. The CDR3 region has the DNA TGTGCCAGCAGTTATTCACAAGCAACGTATTTGGAGACCCAGTACTTC. Its translation is CASSYSQATYLETQYF.

This chain links TRBV6-6 with TRBJ1-5; D remains unclear. The V gene lost 6 bases and the J gene lost 4 bases, with 4 bases spanning the gap. This CDR3 comprises 11 residues. In germline, CDR1 is MNHNY, CDR2 SVGAGI (reference sequence). The CDR3 region is CASSPNQPQHF. DNA of the CDR3: TGTGCCAGCAGCCCAAATCAGCCCCAGCATTTT.

This clone was seen a handful of times. J is TRBJ1-1 and V is TRBV7-3; D gene unclear. Trimming left V 6 bases short and J 1 base short, with 12 bases between. The CDR3 has 14 amino acids. CDR1 is SGHTA and CDR2 is FQGTGA in the germline V gene. The CDR3, as DNA: TGTGCCAGCAGTGACTATGGAGGGAACACTGAAGCTTTCTTT. This encodes CASSDYGGNTEAFF.

V is TRBV7-2 and J is TRBJ2-3, with 15 bases identical to TRBD2. The germline V gene encodes CDR1 SGHTA and CDR2 FQGNSA. The CDR3 contains 16 residues. V dropped 4 bases and J dropped 5; count of bases not matched to a gene: 4. The CDR3 loop reads CASSWTSGGAVDTQYF. The CDR3 DNA reads TGTGCCAGCAGCTGGACTAGCGGGGGGGCCGTAGATACGCAGTATTTT.

There are a few counts of this clone. The CDR3 spells CATSRDLAGRQPQHF. In DNA, the CDR3 is TGTGCCACCAGCAGAGATCTGGCGGGGCGACAGCCCCAGCATTTT. V is TRBV15 and J is TRBJ1-5; maybe TRBD1 (5 bases). This CDR3 region has 15 residues. Trimming stripped 0 bases from V and 7 bases from J, with 13 bases between. The germline gives CDR1 LNHNV, CDR2 YYDKDF (reference sequence).

This chain joins TRBV9 and TRBJ2-2, with a tentative D call TRBD2 (5 bases). Germline V CDR1 and CDR2: SGDLS, YYNGEE. The V end was cut by 2 bases, the J end by 3 bases, with 11 bases between. The CDR3 extends over 15 amino acids. In DNA, the CDR3 is TGTGCCAGCAGCGTCGGGGTTGGATACACCGGGGAGCTGTTTTTT. It is translated as CASSVGVGYTGELFF.

This clone was counted between two and nine times. The genes are TRBV11-2 and TRBJ2-7; TRBD1 agrees at 7 bases. This CDR3 comprises 12 residues. J lost 6 bases, V lost 3 bases, and 2 bases had no gene match. Germline V gene data show CDR1 as SGHAT and CDR2 as FQNNGV. The CDR3 DNA is TGTGCCAGCAGCTTGAGGGGGCGCGAGCAGTACTTC. Its protein is CASSLRGREQYF.

The rearrangement joins TRBV10-3 to TRBJ2-7, with D possibly being TRBD1 or TRBD2 (5 bases each). Looked up from germline, CDR1 is ENHRY and CDR2 is SYGVKD. V was shortened by 8 bases and J by 2 bases, with 13 bases between the two germline ends. CDR3 length: 13 residues. CDR3 sequence: CAIQSGATYEQYF. CDR3 sequence (DNA): TGTGCCATCCAGTCCGGGGCAACCTACGAGCAGTACTTC.

The chain uses TRBV5-6 and TRBJ2-1, with no clear D. The germline gives CDR1 SGHDT, CDR2 YYEEEE. The CDR3 has 16 residues. Trimming cost V 0 bases and J 0 bases, with 10 bases left between them. The CDR3 sequence: CASSLVDGSSYNEQFF. For the CDR3, the DNA is TGTGCCAGCAGCTTGGTTGACGGTTCCTCCTACAATGAGCAGTTCTTC.

This chain connects TRBV5-6 to TRBJ2-4; D gene ambiguous. Looked up from germline, CDR1 is SGHDT and CDR2 is YYEEEE. The CDR3 loop spans 12 amino acids. V was clipped by 4 bases and J by 7 bases, with 9 bases between them. The CDR3 loop is CASSLRRNIQYF. The CDR3 DNA follows: TGTGCCAGCAGCCTCCGACGGAACATTCAGTACTTC.

The V and J genes are TRBV29-1 and TRBJ1-4; maybe TRBD1 (5 bases). This CDR3 comprises 14 residues. The V gene lost 0 bases and the J gene lost 5 bases, with 10 bases spanning the gap. From germline, CDR1 is SQVTM and CDR2 ANQGSEA. CDR3 region: CSVEEGVGNEKLFF. The CDR3 bases are TGCAGCGTTGAAGAGGGGGTGGGGAATGAAAAACTGTTTTTT.

The chain uses TRBV30 and TRBJ2-4; D unclear. Trimming removed 2 bases at V and 0 bases at J, with 8 bases between. Germline CDR1 and CDR2: GTSNPN and SVGIG (reference sequence). The CDR3 spans 14 residues. For the CDR3, the DNA is TGTGCCTGGAGTCGGCAAGAAGCCAAAAACATTCAGTACTTC. Translating it yields CAWSRQEAKNIQYF.

This clone was detected a few times. The chain has TRBV25-1 and TRBJ2-5; TRBD1 agrees at 10 bases. Germline-derived CDR1 and CDR2 are MGHDK and SYGVNS. Unmatched junction bases numbered 8, after V lost 5 bases and J lost 5 bases. This CDR3 is built from 15 residues. This CDR3 is CASSNGQGVAETQYF. The CDR3 DNA reads as TGTGCCAGCAGTAATGGACAGGGGGTGGCTGAGACCCAGTACTTC.

The J gene is TRBJ2-1, the V gene TRBV5-1; perhaps TRBD1 as D (6 bases). The germline V and J ends were trimmed by 5 bases and 5 bases, with 14 bases remaining between them. The V gene's germline CDR1 is SGHRS and CDR2 YFSETQ. CDR3 length: 14 residues. The CDR3 nucleotides read TGCGCCAGCAGAACCGGGACACCAGACAATGAGCAGTTCTTC. As protein: CASRTGTPDNEQFF.

The chain recombines TRBV4-3 with TRBJ2-1; 10 positions agree with TRBD1. Germline CDR1 LGHNA, CDR2 YSLEER. The CDR3 spans 15 residues. Losses at the gene ends were 5 bases for V and 8 bases for J; bases not matched to a gene: 9. The CDR3 DNA follows: TGCGCCAGCAGCGACCCGGGACAGGGGCGCGATGAGCAGTTCTTC. This codes for CASSDPGQGRDEQFF.

V usage is TRBV7-8 and J usage is TRBJ2-2, with TRBD1 matching 7 bases. Germline V gives CDR1 SGHVS, CDR2 FQNEAQ. The CDR3 loop spans 16 amino acids. The V and J ends lost 4 bases and 4 bases, in that order; junction bases with no gene match: 9. CDR3 loop: CASSSRRQGPTGELFF. CDR3 DNA sequence: TGTGCCAGCAGCTCACGCCGACAGGGCCCCACCGGGGAGCTGTTTTTT.

This clone has just a few counts. V gene TRBV6-5 combines with J gene TRBJ2-7, with 8 nucleotides matching TRBD2. Germline V CDR1 and CDR2: MNHEY, SVGAGI. V shed 6 bases, J shed 6 bases, and the junction held 13 bases outside the gene matches. The CDR3 extends over 15 amino acids. Here the CDR3 DNA reads TGTGCCAGCAGCCCCGGGGGTAGCGGGACCCTCGAGCAGTACTTC. Amino acid sequence: CASSPGGSGTLEQYF.

The chain has TRBV7-6 and TRBJ1-3, with D hard to call. The CDR3 length is 16 residues. Trimming left V 1 base short and J 2 bases short, with 12 bases between. Germline V CDR1 and CDR2: SGHVS, FNYEAQ. CDR3 nucleotides: TGTGCCAGCAGCTTAGACCCACCTGGGGCTGGAAACACCATATATTTT. It is translated as CASSLDPPGAGNTIYF.

CDR3 loop: CASSPGRGDKETQYF. The CDR3 DNA follows: TGCGCCAGCAGCCCCGGGAGGGGGGATAAAGAGACCCAGTACTTC. This chain uses TRBV4-1 with TRBJ2-5, with 8 bases identical to TRBD2. Germline CDR1 and CDR2: MGHRA and YSYEKL. J lost 3 bases, V lost 4 bases, and 7 bases had no gene match. The CDR3 is 15 amino acids.

V and J are TRBV5-6 and TRBJ1-5; D unresolved. CDR3 length equals 15 residues. CDR1 is SGHDT and CDR2 is YYEEEE in the germline V gene. V gave up 1 base and J gave up 0 bases, with 8 bases separating them. The CDR3 spells CASSLITASNQPQHF. Written as DNA, the CDR3 is TGTGCCAGCAGCTTGATAACAGCTAGCAATCAGCCCCAGCATTTT. Using reference TRBV5-6 and TRBJ1-5 for the parts outside the CDR3, the full variable domain is DAGVTQSPTHLIKTRGQQVTLRCSPKSGHDTVSWYQQALGQGPQFIFQYYEEEERQRGNFPDRFSGHQFPNYSSELNVNALLLGDSALYLCASSLITASNQPQHFGDGTRLSIL.

The V gene is TRBV19, the J gene TRBJ1-5; a weak D match, TRBD1 (6 bases). Germline CDR1 reads LNHDA; CDR2 reads SQIVND (reference sequence). The germline V and J ends were trimmed by 7 bases and 9 bases, with 22 bases remaining between them. This CDR3 has 15 amino acids. The CDR3 nucleotides are TGTGCCAGTAACCCCACTAAAGGGGGGCTCGGGCCCCAGCATTTT. It encodes CASNPTKGGLGPQHF.

This chain uses TRBV5-1 with TRBJ1-2; D not certain. CDR1 and CDR2 from the germline V gene are SGHRS and YFSETQ. V lost 3 bases, J lost 0 bases, and 9 bases lay in between. CDR3 size: 14 residues. The CDR3 is CASSYSATNYGYTF. For the CDR3, the DNA is TGCGCCAGCAGCTATTCAGCCACTAACTATGGCTACACCTTC.